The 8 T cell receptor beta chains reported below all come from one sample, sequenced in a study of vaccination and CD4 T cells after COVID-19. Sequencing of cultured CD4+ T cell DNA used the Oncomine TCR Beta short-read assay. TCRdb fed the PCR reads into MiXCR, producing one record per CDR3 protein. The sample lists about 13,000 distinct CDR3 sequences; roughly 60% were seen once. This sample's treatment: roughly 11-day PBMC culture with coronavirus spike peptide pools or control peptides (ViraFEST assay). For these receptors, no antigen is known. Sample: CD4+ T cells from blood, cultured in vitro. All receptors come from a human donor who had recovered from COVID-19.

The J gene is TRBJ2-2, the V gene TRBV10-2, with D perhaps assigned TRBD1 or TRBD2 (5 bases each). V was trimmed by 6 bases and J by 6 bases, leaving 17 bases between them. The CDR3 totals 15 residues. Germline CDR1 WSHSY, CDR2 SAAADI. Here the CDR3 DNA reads TGCGCCAGCAGCCGACTACAAGACAGACCCGGGGAGCTGTTTTTT. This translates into CASSRLQDRPGELFF.

Here the CDR3 reads CASSLASSGREQYF. The CDR3 DNA reads TGTGCCAGCAGCTTAGCTTCTTCAGGGCGGGAGCAGTACTTC. This chain uses TRBV7-2 with TRBJ2-7; perhaps TRBD1 as D (5 bases). The CDR3 has 14 amino acids. The V end lost 0 bases, the J end lost 7 bases, and 13 bases lay between the germline ends. The germline V gene has CDR1 SGHTA and CDR2 FQGNSA.

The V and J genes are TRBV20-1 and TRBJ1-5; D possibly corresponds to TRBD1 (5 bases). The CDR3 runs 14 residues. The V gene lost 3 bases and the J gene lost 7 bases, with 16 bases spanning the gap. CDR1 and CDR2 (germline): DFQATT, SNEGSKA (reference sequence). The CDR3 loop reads CSASGRADRQPQHF. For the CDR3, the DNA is TGCAGTGCTAGTGGCAGGGCTGATCGACAGCCCCAGCATTTT.

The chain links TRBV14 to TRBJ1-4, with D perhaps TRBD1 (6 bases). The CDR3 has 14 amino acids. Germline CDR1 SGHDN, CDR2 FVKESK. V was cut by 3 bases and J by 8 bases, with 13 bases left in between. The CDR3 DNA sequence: TGTGCCAGCAGCCAGGGGGGCGGAGGCGAAAAACTGTTTTTT. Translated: CASSQGGGGEKLFF.

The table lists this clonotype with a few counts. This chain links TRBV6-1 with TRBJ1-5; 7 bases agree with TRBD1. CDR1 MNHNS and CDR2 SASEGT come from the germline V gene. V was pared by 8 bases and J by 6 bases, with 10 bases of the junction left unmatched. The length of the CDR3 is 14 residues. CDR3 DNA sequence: TGTGCCAGCCGTCCGGGGGGACAGATTCAGCCCCAGCATTTT. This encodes CASRPGGQIQPQHF.

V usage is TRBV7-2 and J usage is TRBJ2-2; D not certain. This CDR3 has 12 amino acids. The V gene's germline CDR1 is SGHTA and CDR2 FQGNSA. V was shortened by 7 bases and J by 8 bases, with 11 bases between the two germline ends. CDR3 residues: CASTVGEGELFF. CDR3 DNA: TGTGCCAGCACCGTCGGAGAAGGGGAGCTGTTTTTT.

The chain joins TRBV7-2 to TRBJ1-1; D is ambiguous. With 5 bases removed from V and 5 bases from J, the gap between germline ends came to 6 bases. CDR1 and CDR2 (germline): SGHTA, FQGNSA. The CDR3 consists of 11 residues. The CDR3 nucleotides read TGTGCCAGCAGCCCTGCGACTGAAGCTTTCTTT. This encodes CASSPATEAFF.

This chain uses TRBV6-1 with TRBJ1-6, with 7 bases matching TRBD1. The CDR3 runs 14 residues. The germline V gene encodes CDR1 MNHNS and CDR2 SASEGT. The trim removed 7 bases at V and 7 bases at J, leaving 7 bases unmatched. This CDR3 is CASTRQGTNSPLHF. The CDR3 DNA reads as TGTGCCAGCACAAGACAGGGAACGAATTCACCCCTCCACTTT.